Listed here are 24 T cell receptor beta chains from one sample, sequenced in a study of breast tumors, draining lymph nodes, adjacent tissues. The lymph nodes were axillary draining lymph nodes from breast cancer patients. Each CDR3 protein gets one entry after TCRdb re-called the multiplex PCR reads with MiXCR. Found here are over 150,000 distinct CDR3 sequences, 31% of them singletons; the top ten hold roughly 4.3%. Sequenced input: axillary lymph node tissue. The receptors originated from a female donor with breast cancer. Some clones in this sample may be carry-over from other donors' samples.

With respect to this clonotype: One base away lies a much larger clone, so this may be a sequencing read error. The J gene is TRBJ2-3, the V gene TRBV6-6, with a possible D match to TRBD1 (5 bases). The J call is uncertain, as TRBJ1-5 better fits the DNA end. Germline V gene data show CDR1 as MNHNY and CDR2 as SVGAGI (reference sequence). The CDR3 contains 15 residues. CDR3 sequence (DNA): TGTGCCAGCAGTAAGGGGAGGCCGGGCACAGATACGCAGCATTTT. As protein: CASSKGRPGTDTQHF.

This chain links TRBV7-8 with TRBJ2-6; the D gene is possibly TRBD1 (6 bases). Germline V gene sequence: CDR1 SGHVS, CDR2 FQNEAQ. The CDR3 length is 18 residues. Trimming shortened V by 0 bases and J by 0 bases, and 12 bases separated the two germline ends. The CDR3 loop is CASSLAGAYSSGANVLTF. CDR3 DNA sequence: TGTGCCAGCAGCTTAGCGGGGGCCTACTCCTCTGGGGCCAACGTCCTGACTTTC.

V gene TRBV2 combines with J gene TRBJ1-2, with TRBD1 as a possible D gene (5 bases). CDR3 length: 12 amino acids. CDR1 is SNHLY and CDR2 is FYNNEI in the germline V gene. Between the trimmed V and J ends, which lost 7 bases and 7 bases, there was a span of 13 bases. The CDR3 protein is CASTGQGTGYTF. The DNA for the CDR3 is TGTGCCAGCACGGGGCAGGGAACTGGCTACACCTTC.

This clonotype was detected a few times. The genes are TRBV18 and TRBJ2-1; D possibly uses TRBD1 or TRBD2 (7 bases each). The CDR3 consists of 14 residues. Germline loops: CDR1 KGHSH, CDR2 LQKENI. V gave up 3 bases and J gave up 8 bases, with 14 bases separating them. The CDR3 loop reads CASSPKQGRDEQFF. In nucleotides, the CDR3 is TGTGCCAGCTCACCGAAACAGGGGAGGGATGAGCAGTTCTTC.

This clonotype was counted many times. The chain combines TRBV7-2 with TRBJ1-6, with 9 bases that match TRBD1. The CDR3 sequence is 15 residues long. CDR1 and CDR2 from the germline V gene are SGHTA and FQGNSA. J gave up 6 bases and V 4 bases, and 4 bases lay outside the gene matches. The CDR3 DNA sequence: TGTGCCAGCAGCTGGGGACAGGGCCTTAATTCACCCCTCCACTTT. This codes for CASSWGQGLNSPLHF.

The chain combines TRBV12-3 or TRBV12-4 with TRBJ1-1; maybe TRBD1 (6 bases). The CDR3 extends over 13 amino acids. The V gene lost 4 bases and the J gene lost 3 bases, with 9 bases spanning the gap. The CDR3: CASSWSGDTEAFF. Here the CDR3 DNA reads TGTGCCAGCAGTTGGTCAGGGGACACTGAAGCTTTCTTT.

This clonotype showed up many times. The chain links TRBV7-6 to TRBJ2-3; D call uncertain. The CDR3 is 13 amino acids. The germline V and J ends were trimmed by 1 base and 4 bases, with 6 bases remaining between them. Germline V gene data show CDR1 as SGHVS and CDR2 as FNYEAQ. The CDR3 DNA reads TGTGCCAGCAGCTTAGGGGGATCAGATACGCAGTATTTT. Translating it yields CASSLGGSDTQYF.

Many counts were recorded for this clonotype. J is TRBJ2-2 and V is TRBV7-9; 7 nucleotides line up with TRBD2. Germline V CDR1 and CDR2: SEHNR, FQNEAQ (reference sequence). The V segment lost 2 bases and the J segment 2 bases; nucleotides outside the gene matches: 14. This CDR3 is 19 amino acids long. In DNA, the CDR3 is TGTGCCAGCAGCTTATGGCCCCCCCGCGGGGAGGGTAACACCGGGGAGCTGTTTTTT. This sequence encodes CASSLWPPRGEGNTGELFF.

This clonotype was counted at least ten times. This chain uses TRBV7-6 with TRBJ2-1, with TRBD2 matching 8 bases. This CDR3 has 17 amino acids. J lost 10 bases, V lost 5 bases, and 19 bases had no gene match. The germline CDR1 and CDR2 sequences are SGHVS and FNYEAQ. The chain's CDR3 is CASSPYSGTSFNQEQFF. The CDR3 DNA reads as TGTGCCAGCAGCCCATATAGTGGGACTAGTTTTAACCAGGAGCAGTTCTTC.

This clonotype was seen a few times. The chain joins TRBV10-3 to TRBJ2-4; D could derive from TRBD1 or TRBD2 (5 bases each). In germline, CDR1 is ENHRY, CDR2 SYGVKD. The germline V and J ends were trimmed by 0 bases and 3 bases, with 12 bases remaining between them. The CDR3 sequence is 16 residues long. CDR3 sequence (DNA): TGTGCCATCAGTGAGTCGTCAAGAGGGGTCAAAAACATTCAGTACTTC. This sequence encodes CAISESSRGVKNIQYF.

At least ten counts were recorded for this clonotype. DNA for the CDR3: TGTGCCAGCAGTCCCCGGGGGCTAGCGGACAATGAGCAGTTCTTC. It specifies CASSPRGLADNEQFF. The rearrangement links TRBV12-3 or TRBV12-4 to TRBJ2-1; D might be TRBD2 (7 bases). Trimming cost V 5 bases and J 5 bases, with 16 bases left between them. The CDR3 consists of 15 residues.

The chain couples TRBV20-1 to TRBJ2-7; a possible D gene is TRBD2 (5 bases). Germline CDR1 and CDR2: DFQATT and SNEGSKA (reference sequence). V gave up 3 bases and J gave up 9 bases, with 18 bases separating them. The CDR3 is 13 residues long. Written as DNA, the CDR3 is TGCAGTGCTAGGGACGGGTACTCCCTAGCGCAGTACTTC. Translating gives CSARDGYSLAQYF.

This chain connects TRBV9 to TRBJ2-2; 11 nucleotides agree with TRBD2. V was clipped by 0 bases and J by 9 bases; unmatched bases: 13. The CDR3 spans 18 residues. Germline V gene lookup returns CDR1 SGDLS and CDR2 YYNGEE. CDR3 region: CASSVEGVLAGGMRELFF. For the CDR3, the DNA is TGTGCCAGCAGCGTAGAGGGGGTATTAGCGGGAGGGATGCGGGAGCTGTTTTTT.

The chain links TRBV28 to TRBJ1-6; no definite D call. CDR3 size: 13 residues. The V gene lost 6 bases and the J gene lost 6 bases, with 9 bases spanning the gap. From germline, CDR1 is MDHEN and CDR2 SYDVKM. The CDR3 region has the DNA TGTGCCAGCAGATCCTACAGTAATTCACCCCTCCACTTT. This translates into CASRSYSNSPLHF. The entire variable domain, with the rest obtained from reference TRBV28 and TRBJ1-6, is as follows: DVKVTQSSRYLVKRTGEKVFLECVQDMDHENMFWYRQDPGLGLRLIYFSYDVKMKEKGDIPEGYSVSREKKERFSLILESASTNQTSMYLCASRSYSNSPLHFGNGTRLTVT.

At least ten counts were recorded for this clonotype. The V and J genes are TRBV14 and TRBJ2-1; D ambiguous. The CDR3 spans 13 residues. V gave up 4 bases and J gave up 9 bases, with 13 bases separating them. The germline V gene encodes CDR1 SGHDN and CDR2 FVKESK. Here the CDR3 DNA reads TGTGCCAGCAGCCGTTCAGCGTGGAGTGAGCAGTTCTTC. It specifies CASSRSAWSEQFF.

This clonotype occurred many times. The rearrangement uses TRBV20-1 and TRBJ1-5; D not resolved. The CDR3 loop spans 12 amino acids. CDR1 and CDR2 (germline): DFQATT, SNEGSKA (reference sequence). V dropped 7 bases and J dropped 0 bases, with 7 bases sitting between them. As DNA, the CDR3 is TGCAGTGGGAGGGATAGCAATCAGCCCCAGCATTTT. It encodes CSGRDSNQPQHF.

This clonotype was counted ten times or more. The V gene is TRBV6-2 or TRBV6-3, the J gene TRBJ1-2, with D possibly TRBD1 on 6 matching bases. V gave up 6 bases and J gave up 5 bases, with 25 bases separating them. Germline assignment: CDR1 MNHEY and CDR2 SVGEGT. This CDR3 is built from 17 residues. CDR3 nucleotides: TGTGCCAGCAGCATCTACGACGGGGGGCAGGCGTATTATGGCTACACCTTC. This translates into CASSIYDGGQAYYGYTF.

Ten or more counts support this clonotype. J is TRBJ2-7 and V is TRBV3-1, with no clear D. Germline V gene lookup returns CDR1 LGHDT and CDR2 YNNKEL (reference sequence). V lost 3 bases and J lost 1, with 4 bases in between. The CDR3 spans 12 residues. CDR3 protein: CASSQASYEQYF. For the CDR3, the DNA is TGTGCCAGCAGCCAGGCATCCTACGAGCAGTACTTC.

This clonotype was detected many times. The genes are TRBV18 and TRBJ2-5; 10 bases line up with TRBD2. CDR3 length equals 15 residues. The trim removed 5 bases at V and 9 bases at J, leaving 12 bases unmatched. Germline CDR1 is KGHSH and CDR2 is LQKENI. Here the CDR3 DNA reads TGTGCCAGCTCATCAGAGGAGGGACTAGCGATGGCCCAGTACTTC. Protein product: CASSSEEGLAMAQYF.

This clonotype was seen at least ten times. V and J are TRBV2 and TRBJ1-6, with D hard to call. Per germline, CDR1 SNHLY and CDR2 FYNNEI. The CDR3 loop spans 15 amino acids. The V end lost 0 bases, the J end lost 6 bases, and 9 bases lay between the germline ends. CDR3 region: CASSEAGQPNSPLHF. CDR3 nucleotide sequence: TGTGCCAGCAGTGAAGCAGGCCAGCCTAATTCACCCCTCCACTTT.

This clonotype was seen repeatedly, ten times or more. V gene TRBV11-3 combines with J gene TRBJ2-1; no clear D gene. The CDR3 is made up of 15 amino acids. Germline values: CDR1 SGHNT, CDR2 YENEEA. V lost 1 base and J 4 bases, leaving 11 bases between the germline ends. The chain's CDR3 is CASSLGGTRYNEQFF. In DNA, the CDR3 is TGTGCCAGCAGCTTAGGCGGAACACGGTACAATGAGCAGTTCTTC. Supplemented by reference TRBV11-3 and TRBJ2-1, the full variable domain reads EAGVVQSPRYKIIEKKQPVAFWCNPISGHNTLYWYLQNLGQGPELLIRYENEEAVDDSQLPKDRFSAERLKGVDSTLKIQPAELGDSAVYLCASSLGGTRYNEQFFGPGTRLTVL.

This clonotype was detected many times. V gene TRBV20-1 combines with J gene TRBJ2-3; the match to TRBD2 covers 14 bases. This CDR3 spans 15 amino acids. J lost 2 bases, V lost 6 bases, and 4 bases had no gene match. Germline values: CDR1 DFQATT, CDR2 SNEGSKA (reference sequence). This CDR3 reads CSAPGLAGVTDTQYF. CDR3 bases: TGCAGTGCCCCGGGACTAGCGGGAGTCACAGATACGCAGTATTTT.

As concerns this clonotype: A much larger clonotype is one base distant, so this may be a read error. V and J are TRBV6-6 and TRBJ2-7; tentative D call: TRBD2 (6 bases). This CDR3 spans 11 amino acids. Trimming took 7 bases from V and 6 from J, leaving 10 bases between them. Germline V lookup: CDR1 MNHNY, CDR2 SVGAGI (reference sequence). CDR3 in amino acids: CASTRGFEQYF. The CDR3 bases are TGTGCCAGCACACGGGGGTTCGAGCAGTACTTC.

This clonotype was counted between two and nine times. This rearrangement joins TRBV5-1 to TRBJ1-1; D gene uncertain. This CDR3 has 14 amino acids. V gave up 4 bases and J gave up 3 bases, with 13 bases separating them. CDR1 and CDR2 from the germline V gene are SGHRS and YFSETQ. The CDR3 sequence is CASSPVSVDTEAFF. DNA for the CDR3: TGCGCCAGCAGCCCCGTCTCGGTCGACACTGAAGCTTTCTTT.